This record looks at one TCR beta chain sequence and its context. The antigen it recognizes is unknown. No base quality information exists; no much larger clone differs at one position. The data belong to a study of cytotoxic CD8 clonotypes in ibrutinib-treated CLL (TCRdb year 2021). For context, the study as a whole: The cohort included around 15 treatment-naive and approximately twelve relapsed/refractory patients; 17 were IGHV unmutated. Partial responses were observed in roughly 24 patients and complete responses in 2; after a median follow-up of 68 months, remission was maintained in around 14 patients and progression was observed in around twelve. Response samples were taken after a median of approximately eleven months on treatment, ranging from about 6 to 40 months. Samples averaged 255,043 productive templates and approximately 100,000 productive rearrangements. Longitudinal samples were obtainable from about 30% of the roughly 90 participants in the trial. Cryopreserved peripheral blood mononuclear cells were collected at three points: before therapy, at response, and at either sustained remission or disease progression. Beyond this particular receptor, the publication reports: Public clonotypes were rare and either contracted or stayed stable during treatment, and the rise in clonality at ibrutinib response reflected the expansion of private clonotypes. Sampling times were not matched between patients in sustained remission and patients whose disease was progressing, and lymph node repertoires were not examined. Clonality rose at ibrutinib response, remained stable during sustained remission, and dropped back toward baseline at progression. Baseline clonality exceeded that of age-matched healthy donors and correlated strongly with circulating CD8+ T-cell counts.

For TCR beta library preparation, approximately 1.9 micrograms of genomic DNA was extracted from cryopreserved PBMCs. Longitudinal blood samples from CLL patients receiving ibrutinib monotherapy were subjected to high-throughput TCR beta sequencing. The patients took part in an open-label, single-center phase 2 trial of ibrutinib monotherapy. On a MiSeq, deep resolution sequencing aimed for a depth between 1 in 1 million and 1 in 200,000 T cells, with each clonotype covered 10x on average. The immunoSEQ hsTCRB Kit was used to generate the TCR beta libraries. The paper's data handling went like this. ImmunoSEQ Data Assistant and ImmunoSEQ Analyzer were used for data analysis, and V, D and J genes were assigned according to IMGT definitions. Clonality, which ranges from 0 to 1, was calculated by subtracting the normalized Shannon entropy of productive rearrangement frequencies from one. Only overrepresented clonotypes making up at least 0.05% of each patient's repertoire were included in the public clonotype analysis. Thirteen repertoires from age-matched healthy donors, obtained from immuneACCESS, served as clonality controls. Drawn from immuneACCESS, this table holds only the in-frame rearrangements with V and J called that TCRdb kept. Clones are partly lost; checked studies trace under half to an unresolved V gene and leave the rest unexplained. Clone size and the V and J calls come from that table; the DNA yielded D and trimming. The sample table lists some 25,000 clones, around 73% of them with a count of one. More than 7% of the sample lies in the top ten.

The germline V and J ends show losses of 2 bases and 4 bases respectively, and no gene match explains 6 bases of the junction. As encoded in the germline V gene (reference sequence), CDR1 is SGHNT while CDR2 is YYREEE. The CDR3 holds 15 amino acids from the cysteine to the phenylalanine. The DNA shown is the 45-base CDR3, in frame from base 1. Material: PBMCs, obtained before ibrutinib treatment. The V and J genes are TRBV5-4 and TRBJ1-2; 9 bases in the middle match TRBD1. This TCR came from a human donor with chronic lymphocytic leukemia. The CDR3 in this case is CASSLTGGVRYGYTF. The base sequence is TGTGCCAGCAGCTTAACAGGGGGCGTTCGCTATGGCTACACCTTC.